The text below deals with one T cell receptor beta chain. The antigen is not known. The data stem from a study of shared clonotypes between healthy human individuals. Study-level results: Generation probabilities of non-shared clonotypes were lower (relative to those shared by all four donors). Several donors showed sharing of around 5% of naive CD4 clonotypes.

Per germline, CDR1 SGHVS and CDR2 FNYEAQ. The CDR3 contains 14 residues. V shed 6 bases and J shed 6 bases, with 15 bases lying between them. Each subset's genomic DNA was split evenly across several immunoSEQ plates. Authors' data handling: For the immunoSEQ data, sequences were junction-only without quality scores, so filtering differed. TCRdb keeps only in-frame clones here, not all; method: immunoSEQ multiplex PCR. The DNA gave D and trimming, while V, J and clone size come from that table. The sample carries 2 million or so clones, about 95% recorded once. Naivety among CD8 cells was defined by CD45RO negativity and positive CCR7 selection, thereby excluding terminally differentiated effector memory CD45RA+ cells.

This clonotype was sampled from a man aged 18 to 35 in good health. What was sequenced was naive CD8+ T cells sorted from blood. The rearrangement links TRBV7-6 to TRBJ1-5; D call uncertain. CDR3 protein: CASSFGEGSQPQHF. The CDR3 DNA reads as TGTGCCAGCAGTTTTGGGGAAGGGAGTCAGCCCCAGCATTTT.